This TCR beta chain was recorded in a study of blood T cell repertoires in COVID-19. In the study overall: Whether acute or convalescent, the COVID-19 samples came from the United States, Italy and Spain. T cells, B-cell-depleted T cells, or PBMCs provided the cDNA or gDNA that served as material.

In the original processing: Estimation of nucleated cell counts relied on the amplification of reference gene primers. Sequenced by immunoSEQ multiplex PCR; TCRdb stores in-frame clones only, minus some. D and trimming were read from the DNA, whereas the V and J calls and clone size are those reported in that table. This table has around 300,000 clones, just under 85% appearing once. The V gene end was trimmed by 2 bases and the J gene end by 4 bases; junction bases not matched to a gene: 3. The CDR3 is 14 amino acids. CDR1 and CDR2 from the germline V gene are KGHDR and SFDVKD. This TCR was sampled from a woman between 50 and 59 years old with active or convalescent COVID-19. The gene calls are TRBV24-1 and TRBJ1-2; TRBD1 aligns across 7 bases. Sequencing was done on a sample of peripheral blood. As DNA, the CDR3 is TGTGCCACCAGTGATTACAGGGGTCCCTATGGCTACACCTTC. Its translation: CATSDYRGPYGYTF.